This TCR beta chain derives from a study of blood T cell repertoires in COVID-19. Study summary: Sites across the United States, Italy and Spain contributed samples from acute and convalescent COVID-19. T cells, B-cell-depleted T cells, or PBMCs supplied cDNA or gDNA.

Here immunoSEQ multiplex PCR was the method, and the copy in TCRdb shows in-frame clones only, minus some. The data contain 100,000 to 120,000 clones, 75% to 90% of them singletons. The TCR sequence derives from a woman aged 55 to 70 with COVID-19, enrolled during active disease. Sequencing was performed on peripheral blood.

In DNA form, the CDR3 reads TGTGCCAGTAGTATTCTCACACTTGCAGGCTATGGCTACACCTTC. Translated, it gives CASSILTLAGYGYTF. This chain connects TRBV19 to TRBJ1-2; D not certain. This CDR3 is built from 15 residues. The ends were cut back, 3 bases at V and 4 bases at J, with 15 bases in the middle. Germline lookup yields CDR1 LNHDA and CDR2 SQIVND (reference sequence).